The 18 T cell receptor beta chains below were found in one sample sequenced in a study of T cell responses to AZD1222 COVID-19 vaccine. Data came from immunoSEQ multiplex PCR; TCRdb stores just in-frame clones and leaves some out. The repertoire holds about 210,000 clones, around 92% seen once, with 1% to 1.5% in the top ten. The sequencing here drew on peripheral blood, taken on day 0 of AZD1222 vaccination. These TCRs come from an adult in good health.

This chain connects TRBV12-3 or TRBV12-4 to TRBJ2-7; D gene unclear. CDR3 length: 11 amino acids. Trimming left V 3 bases short and J 1 base short, with 1 base between. The CDR3 is CASSFSYEQYF. CDR3 in DNA: TGTGCCAGCAGTTTTTCCTACGAGCAGTACTTC.

V usage is TRBV19 and J usage is TRBJ1-2; possible D gene TRBD1, 5 bases. V was pared by 1 base and J by 4 bases, with 13 bases between. The germline CDR1 and CDR2 sequences are LNHDA and SQIVND (reference sequence). The CDR3 consists of 15 residues. The CDR3 coding sequence is TGTGCCAGTAGTATAGTGAAGGGGACGGGCTATGGCTACACCTTC. Translated: CASSIVKGTGYGYTF.

The genes are TRBV30 and TRBJ1-3, with D uncertain. There are 12 residues in the CDR3. Trimming removed 8 bases at V and 0 bases at J, with 8 bases between. From germline, CDR1 is GTSNPN and CDR2 SVGIG (reference sequence). The CDR3 nucleotides read TGTGCCCATTCCCCCTCTGGAAACACCATATATTTT. Residues: CAHSPSGNTIYF. Supplemented by reference TRBV30 and TRBJ1-3, the full variable domain reads SQTIHQWPATLVQPVGSPLSLECTVEGTSNPNLYWYRQAAGRGLQLLFYSVGIGQISSEVPQNLSASRPQDRQFILSSKKLLLSDSGFYLCAHSPSGNTIYFGEGSWLTVV.

The genes are TRBV5-1 and TRBJ1-1; D possibly corresponds to TRBD1 (6 bases). The V end lost 3 bases, the J end lost 3 bases, and 12 bases lay between the germline ends. CDR3 size: 14 residues. Germline V gene lookup returns CDR1 SGHRS and CDR2 YFSETQ. In DNA form, the CDR3 reads TGCGCCAGCAGCTCACAGGGTATGGACACTGAAGCTTTCTTT. Protein: CASSSQGMDTEAFF.

The J gene is TRBJ2-1, the V gene TRBV18; D is perhaps TRBD1 (7 bases). This CDR3 has 15 residues. CDR1 is KGHSH and CDR2 is LQKENI in the germline V gene. The V and J ends lost 6 bases and 1 base respectively, with 13 bases between them. The CDR3 DNA reads as TGTGCCAGCTCCGGGGGACAGAATTCCTACAATGAGCAGTTCTTC. This gives the protein CASSGGQNSYNEQFF.

The chain uses TRBV7-9 and TRBJ1-2; the match to TRBD1 covers 9 bases. Looked up from germline, CDR1 is SEHNR and CDR2 is FQNEAQ (reference sequence). With V trimmed by 5 bases and J by 4 bases, 14 bases remained unmatched. The CDR3 is 17 residues long. This CDR3 reads CASSPRTGDWLSYGYTF. CDR3 DNA sequence: TGTGCCAGCAGCCCCCGGACAGGGGATTGGCTAAGCTATGGCTACACCTTC.

This clone was observed a single time. CDR3 in DNA: TGTGCCAGCAGCTCCAGCGCAGGGAGCTATGGCTACACCTTC. Its translation is CASSSSAGSYGYTF. The chain recombines TRBV5-6 with TRBJ1-2; D is possibly TRBD1 (5 bases). This CDR3 is 14 amino acids long. Germline values: CDR1 SGHDT, CDR2 YYEEEE. Trimming took off 3 bases at V and 4 bases at J, with 13 bases between the two ends.

The genes are TRBV27 and TRBJ2-7; TRBD2 matches 9 bases. This CDR3 spans 14 amino acids. Germline loops: CDR1 MNHEY, CDR2 SMNVEV (reference sequence). The J segment lost 2 bases and the V segment lost 6 bases, leaving 5 bases of the junction unmatched. The CDR3, as DNA: TGTGCCAGCAGCTTTAGCGGGGGCCCCTACGAGCAGTACTTC. It encodes CASSFSGGPYEQYF.

V and J are TRBV15 and TRBJ2-1, with D unresolved. Per germline, CDR1 LNHNV and CDR2 YYDKDF (reference sequence). The CDR3 loop spans 18 amino acids. The V and J ends lost 0 bases and 0 bases respectively, with 15 bases between them. The CDR3 region is CATSRDMVSLGSYNEQFF. For the CDR3, the DNA is TGTGCCACCAGCAGAGATATGGTTTCCCTCGGCTCCTACAATGAGCAGTTCTTC. Variable domain in full (rest from reference TRBV15 and TRBJ2-1): DAMVIQNPRYQVTQFGKPVTLSCSQTLNHNVMYWYQQKSSQAPKLLFHYYDKDFNNEADTPDNFQSRRPNTSFCFLDIRSPGLGDTAMYLCATSRDMVSLGSYNEQFFGPGTRLTVL.

The genes are TRBV5-6 and TRBJ1-1; D not certain. The CDR3 loop spans 16 amino acids. Germline values: CDR1 SGHDT, CDR2 YYEEEE. Deletions cut 6 bases from V and 2 bases from J, with 20 bases between. The CDR3 protein is CASNKRLREGNTEAFF. CDR3 DNA sequence: TGTGCCAGCAACAAAAGACTCCGAGAAGGAAACACTGAAGCTTTCTTT. The full variable domain, in which reference TRBV5-6 and TRBJ1-1 provide the parts outside the CDR3, is DAGVTQSPTHLIKTRGQQVTLRCSPKSGHDTVSWYQQALGQGPQFIFQYYEEEERQRGNFPDRFSGHQFPNYSSELNVNALLLGDSALYLCASNKRLREGNTEAFFGQGTRLTVV.

This clone has more than one count but fewer than ten. The chain recombines TRBV3-1 (or the pseudogene TRBV3-2) with TRBJ2-4; D gene ambiguous. The germline gives CDR1 LGHDT, CDR2 YNNKEL (reference sequence). CDR3 length: 18 residues. V gave up 0 bases and J gave up 1 base, with 16 bases separating them. The CDR3 protein is CASSQENRLVNAKNIQYF. CDR3 sequence (DNA): TGTGCCAGCAGCCAAGAGAACCGCCTAGTGAATGCCAAAAACATTCAGTACTTC.

The J gene is TRBJ2-3, the V gene TRBV18; 7 nucleotides align to TRBD2. The CDR3 is made up of 15 amino acids. CDR1 is KGHSH and CDR2 is LQKENI in the germline V gene. V gave up 1 base and J gave up 6 bases; unmatched junction bases: 7. The CDR3 DNA follows: TGTGCCAGCTCACCACGGGGCGGGGGTAGTGATACGCAGTATTTT. This encodes CASSPRGGGSDTQYF.

CDR3 sequence reads: CASSLAGTTGELFF. CDR3 nucleotides: TGTGCCAGCAGTTTAGCCGGGACCACCGGGGAGCTGTTTTTT. The genes are TRBV28 and TRBJ2-2; TRBD1 or TRBD2 may be the D gene (5 bases each). From germline, CDR1 is MDHEN and CDR2 SYDVKM. Trimming shortened V by 2 bases and J by 4 bases, and 8 bases separated the two germline ends. The CDR3 is made up of 14 amino acids. The variable domain in full, with the rest retrieved from reference TRBV28 and TRBJ2-2, is DVKVTQSSRYLVKRTGEKVFLECVQDMDHENMFWYRQDPGLGLRLIYFSYDVKMKEKGDIPEGYSVSREKKERFSLILESASTNQTSMYLCASSLAGTTGELFFGEGSRLTVL.

The chain is built from TRBV5-4 and TRBJ1-1; 7 bases align to TRBD1. The trim removed 2 bases at V and 1 base at J, leaving 2 bases unmatched. CDR1 is SGHNT and CDR2 is YYREEE in the germline V gene (reference sequence). The CDR3 length is 14 residues. CDR3 DNA: TGTGCCAGCAGCTTACAGGGGAGGAACACTGAAGCTTTCTTT. It yields the protein CASSLQGRNTEAFF.

The chain is built from TRBV5-1 and TRBJ1-1; D call uncertain. The V gene lost 1 base and the J gene lost 10 bases, with 26 bases spanning the gap. This CDR3 has 17 residues. Germline V gene sequence: CDR1 SGHRS, CDR2 YFSETQ. The DNA for the CDR3 is TGCGCCAGCAGCTTGTCAGGCATCTATGAAATAGGAGGTCGAGCTTTCTTT. Its protein is CASSLSGIYEIGGRAFF.

The chain recombines TRBV6-5 with TRBJ1-1, with D hard to call. The CDR3 covers 13 residues. Trimming stripped 0 bases from V and 5 bases from J, with 7 bases between. Germline values: CDR1 MNHEY, CDR2 SVGAGI. The CDR3 spells CASSYSMDTEAFF. For the CDR3, the DNA is TGTGCCAGCAGTTACTCGATGGATACTGAAGCTTTCTTT.

This rearrangement joins TRBV5-1 to TRBJ1-4, with D maybe TRBD1 (6 bases). The CDR3 sequence is 16 residues long. Germline CDR1 is SGHRS and CDR2 is YFSETQ. The germline V and J ends were trimmed by 0 bases and 6 bases, with 15 bases remaining between them. The CDR3 protein is CASSLATGVLDEKLFF. CDR3 DNA sequence: TGCGCCAGCAGCTTGGCGACAGGTGTCTTGGATGAAAAACTGTTTTTT.

This clone was counted between two and nine times. The V gene is TRBV6-5, the J gene TRBJ1-1; 8 positions agree with TRBD1. J gave up 6 bases and V 7 bases, and 4 bases lay outside the gene matches. The CDR3 is 12 residues long. Germline CDR1 and CDR2: MNHEY and SVGAGI. In DNA form, the CDR3 reads TGTGCCAGCAACACACAGGGGGCTGAAGCTTTCTTT. Translation gives CASNTQGAEAFF.